This is a list of T cell receptor beta chains from one sample in a study of T cell repertoires in cytomegalovirus infection. TCRdb used MiXCR to reprocess the reads, holding one entry per CDR3 protein. The table includes 550,000 to 850,000 distinct CDR3 sequences, about 33% detected once. These receptors have no known antigen. The source material was cultured PBMCs, sampled from culture after CMV antigen stimulation. The receptors come from a human donor in good health (CMV status not recorded). Some clones in this sample may be carry-over from other donors' samples. Each CDR3 is given with its conserved first and last residue. The D gene is left open where the match is weak. Clone size is given for some rows only: seen once, a few or many times, or a class if the clone is expanded.

cdr3_aa	cdr3_nt	d_call	v_call	j_call	clone_size
CASSQVNSPPYEQYF	TGCGCCAGCAGCCAAGTGAACAGCCCCCCCTACGAGCAGTACTTC	-	TRBV4-3	TRBJ2-7	-
CASSNLRGVWANEKLFF	TGTGCCAGCAGTAACCTACGGGGGGTCTGGGCTAATGAAAAACTGTTTTTT	-	TRBV6-1	TRBJ1-4	-
CAISRGPGGEKLFF	TGTGCCATCAGTCGGGGGCCCGGAGGGGAAAAACTGTTTTTT	-	TRBV10-3	TRBJ1-4	-
CASSPDRDNYGYTF	TGTGCCAGCAGCCCGGACAGAGATAACTATGGCTACACCTTC	-	TRBV6-5	TRBJ1-2	-
CASEDFLGADTQYF	TGTGCCTCTGAAGACTTTCTAGGGGCAGATACGCAGTATTTT	-	TRBV7-2	TRBJ2-3	many
CASSILRGGTEAFF	TGTGCCAGCAGCATTCTCAGGGGCGGCACTGAAGCTTTCTTT	-	TRBV6-5	TRBJ1-1	-
CAWTSGTDGETQYF	TGTGCCTGGACTAGCGGGACCGACGGAGAGACCCAGTACTTC	TRBD2	TRBV30	TRBJ2-5	-
CASTVPSGGTSIGELFF	TGTGCCAGCACCGTACCGTCAGGGGGGACTAGCATCGGGGAGCTGTTTTTT	TRBD2	TRBV2	TRBJ2-2	-
CASRAGTPYGYTF	TGTGCCAGCAGAGCAGGGACTCCTTATGGCTACACCTTC	-	TRBV12-3/TRBV12-4	TRBJ1-2	-
CASSLAQAHYEQYF	TGTGCCAGCAGCTTGGCCCAGGCCCACTACGAGCAGTACTTC	-	TRBV5-6	TRBJ2-7	-
CSARVVISSYNSPLHF	TGCAGTGCTAGAGTGGTCATTAGCTCCTATAATTCACCCCTCCACTTT	-	TRBV20-1	TRBJ1-6	few
CASSLPVGPGDTQYF	TGTGCCAGCAGTCTACCCGTGGGGCCTGGAGATACGCAGTATTTT	-	TRBV28	TRBJ2-3	-
CASSLHPNQPQHF	TGTGCCAGCAGCTTGCACCCAAATCAGCCCCAGCATTTT	-	TRBV5-4	TRBJ1-5	-
CASSLGRGTDAGGYTF	TGTGCCAGCAGCTTAGGGAGGGGGACCGACGCTGGGGGCTACACCTTC	-	TRBV7-4	TRBJ1-2	-
CASSLMPTLLAGGADTQYF	TGTGCCAGCAGCCTAATGCCCACACTACTAGCGGGGGGAGCAGATACGCAGTATTTT	TRBD2	TRBV7-2	TRBJ2-3	many
CASSPKPGQGGEQYF	TGCGCCAGCAGTCCGAAACCCGGACAGGGCGGGGAGCAGTACTTC	TRBD1	TRBV23-1	TRBJ2-7	-
CASRTVPRGANTDTQYF	TGTGCCAGCCGCACTGTCCCCCGAGGGGCCAACACAGATACGCAGTATTTT	-	TRBV7-9	TRBJ2-3	once
CASSPSTGTSVNTGELFF	TGTGCCAGCAGCCCGAGCACCGGGACTAGCGTGAACACCGGGGAGCTGTTTTTT	TRBD2	TRBV7-4	TRBJ2-2	-
CASSLVGLATTDTQYF	TGTGCCAGCAGCTTAGTTGGGCTAGCGACCACAGATACGCAGTATTTT	-	TRBV11-2	TRBJ2-3	-
CASSPPGGRANYGYTF	TGTGCCAGCTCACCACCGGGGGGACGCGCCAACTATGGCTACACCTTC	-	TRBV18	TRBJ1-2	-
CASSLPGSLEQFF	TGTGCCAGCAGTTTACCGGGGTCCCTGGAGCAGTTCTTC	-	TRBV28	TRBJ2-1	few
CASSPSLAYGYTF	TGTGCCAGCAGCCCGTCCCTGGCCTATGGCTACACCTTC	-	TRBV14	TRBJ1-2	-
CASSLQGGNTIYF	TGTGCCAGCAGCTTACAGGGCGGAAACACCATATATTTT	-	TRBV7-2	TRBJ1-3	few
CASSFRFATEAFF	TGTGCCAGCAGTTTTCGGTTTGCGACTGAAGCTTTCTTT	-	TRBV27	TRBJ1-1	-
CASSYSRRPPQNIQYF	TGTGCCAGCAGTTACTCGAGAAGACCCCCCCAAAACATTCAGTACTTC	-	TRBV6-2/TRBV6-3	TRBJ2-4	once
CASTPRGLLINEQFF	TGTGCCAGCACCCCACGGGGACTACTCATCAATGAGCAGTTCTTC	TRBD2	TRBV12-3/TRBV12-4	TRBJ2-1	few
CASSTWAQSYEQYF	TGTGCCAGCAGTACGTGGGCTCAATCCTACGAGCAGTACTTC	-	TRBV7-6	TRBJ2-7	many